The 24 T cell receptor beta chains reported below all come from one sample, sequenced in a study of shared clonotypes between healthy human individuals. Profiling relied on immunoSEQ multiplex PCR, and the TCRdb table lists in-frame clones only, not all of them. This table holds more than 1,200,000 clones, approximately 98.5% found once. What was sequenced was naive CD4+ T cells sorted from blood. Indicated subset: CD45RA+ positively selected. The receptors were sampled from a young man in good health.

The chain couples TRBV12-2 to TRBJ1-1; TRBD1, the table's D call, lacks a check against the DNA. TRBV12-2 is classified as a pseudogene. The CDR3 contains 14 residues. The CDR3 DNA follows: TGTGCAAGTCGCTCGCATCAGGGAAAAAATGTGGCTTTCTTT. This codes for CASRSHQGKNVAFF.

This rearrangement joins TRBV29-1 to TRBJ2-1; 9 bases match TRBD2. V was pared by 7 bases and J by 7 bases, with 14 bases of the junction left unmatched. Germline CDR1 reads SQVTM; CDR2 reads ANQGSEA. The CDR3 is made up of 15 amino acids. CDR3 loop: CSENRREGLVNEQFF. DNA for the CDR3: TGCAGCGAAAACCGGCGGGAGGGCCTAGTAAATGAGCAGTTCTTC.

This chain connects TRBV5-4 to TRBJ1-1; 8 nucleotides agree with TRBD1. The V segment lost 4 bases and the J segment 4 bases; nucleotides outside the gene matches: 9. This CDR3 region has 15 residues. From germline, CDR1 is SGHNT and CDR2 YYREEE (reference sequence). Written as DNA, the CDR3 is TGTGCCAGCAGCACTAGGACAGGGCAGGCCACTGAAGCTTTCTTT. Its translation: CASSTRTGQATEAFF.

V usage is TRBV5-4 and J usage is TRBJ1-2; a possible D gene is TRBD1 (5 bases). V was pared by 0 bases and J by 6 bases, with 9 bases between. Germline CDR1 is SGHNT and CDR2 is YYREEE (reference sequence). This CDR3 has 13 residues. The CDR3 reads CASSLGGGDGYTF. The CDR3 bases are TGTGCCAGCAGCTTGGGCGGAGGGGATGGCTACACCTTC.

The J gene is TRBJ2-2, the V gene TRBV10-1, with 11 bases matching TRBD2. This CDR3 has 17 residues. Germline trimming cut 6 bases from V and 1 base from J; bases unmatched to any gene: 7. CDR1 is WNHNN and CDR2 is SYGVQD in the germline V gene (reference sequence). The CDR3 DNA sequence: TGCGCCAGCAGCCAGGCCGGACTAGCGGGGAACACCGGGGAGCTGTTTTTT. Amino acid sequence: CASSQAGLAGNTGELFF.

This rearrangement joins TRBV5-4 to TRBJ2-1; a possible D gene is TRBD1 (6 bases). This CDR3 contains 13 residues. V was pared by 4 bases and J by 5 bases, with 10 bases between. Germline V gives CDR1 SGHNT, CDR2 YYREEE (reference sequence). DNA for the CDR3: TGTGCCAGCAGCGCTGGACAGAACAATGAGCAGTTCTTC. Protein product: CASSAGQNNEQFF.

The rearrangement uses TRBV5-8 and TRBJ2-5, with 7 bases fitting TRBD1. CDR3 size: 15 residues. Losses at the gene ends were 4 bases for V and 2 bases for J; bases not matched to a gene: 8. Germline lookup yields CDR1 SGHTS and CDR2 YDEGEE. The CDR3 nucleotides read TGTGCCAGCAGCCACCCTAAGGACAGGCAAGAGACCCAGTACTTC. Translating it yields CASSHPKDRQETQYF.

The chain carries TRBV14 and TRBJ2-4; D is possibly TRBD1 (6 bases). Trimming removed 5 bases at V and 8 bases at J, with 13 bases between. This CDR3 has 13 residues. Per germline, CDR1 SGHDN and CDR2 FVKESK. CDR3: CASSFDRIDIQYF. Here the CDR3 DNA reads TGTGCCAGCAGCTTCGACAGGATTGACATTCAGTACTTC.

The V gene is TRBV5-1, the J gene TRBJ2-2, with 8 positions matching TRBD2. The CDR3 runs to 15 residues. Per the germline V gene, CDR1 is SGHRS and CDR2 is YFSETQ. The V gene end was trimmed by 3 bases and the J gene end by 1 base; junction bases not matched to a gene: 2. As DNA, the CDR3 is TGCGCCAGCAGCTACAGCGGGAGGAACACCGGGGAGCTGTTTTTT. This translates into CASSYSGRNTGELFF.

The rearrangement uses TRBV5-1 and TRBJ2-1; tentatively, D is TRBD2 (5 bases). V lost 0 bases and J lost 9, with 13 bases in between. CDR3 length: 14 residues. Germline CDR1 is SGHRS and CDR2 is YFSETQ. The CDR3 DNA is TGCGCCAGCAGCTTGGCCCCGGGGTCGAGTGAGCAGTTCTTC. Its translation: CASSLAPGSSEQFF.

This clone was counted once. The V call is TRBV5-1, the J call TRBJ1-2, with 7 bases identical to TRBD1. CDR1 and CDR2 from the germline V gene are SGHRS and YFSETQ. This CDR3 contains 14 residues. The trim removed 0 bases at V and 7 bases at J, leaving 6 bases unmatched. The CDR3 reads CASSLGERGLGYTF. Written as DNA, the CDR3 is TGCGCCAGCAGCTTGGGTGAAAGGGGGCTTGGCTACACCTTC. The full variable domain, in which reference TRBV5-1 and TRBJ1-2 provide the parts outside the CDR3, is KAGVTQTPRYLIKTRGQQVTLSCSPISGHRSVSWYQQTPGQGLQFLFEYFSETQRNKGNFPGRFSGRQFSNSRSEMNVSTLELGDSALYLCASSLGERGLGYTFGSGTRLTVV.

The chain carries TRBV27 and TRBJ1-1, with D unclear. The germline V gene encodes CDR1 MNHEY and CDR2 SMNVEV (reference sequence). Trimming stripped 2 bases from V and 3 bases from J, with 10 bases between. This CDR3 is built from 14 residues. The CDR3 sequence is CASSLTVDHTEAFF. For the CDR3, the DNA is TGTGCCAGCAGTTTAACGGTGGACCACACTGAAGCTTTCTTT.

This rearrangement joins TRBV19 to TRBJ2-7; D unclear. Trimming removed 9 bases from V and 5 bases from J, with 20 bases in between. Per germline, CDR1 LNHDA and CDR2 SQIVND (reference sequence). The CDR3 loop spans 14 amino acids. The CDR3 loop reads CASQGPGRMNEQYF. The CDR3 bases are TGTGCCAGCCAAGGACCCGGCAGGATGAACGAGCAGTACTTC.

V is TRBV19 and J is TRBJ1-5; a weak D match, TRBD1 (5 bases). The V and J ends lost 3 bases and 4 bases respectively, with 13 bases between them. The germline gives CDR1 LNHDA, CDR2 SQIVND (reference sequence). This CDR3 region has 15 residues. The CDR3 spells CASSMERGENQPQHF. Written as DNA, the CDR3 is TGTGCCAGTAGTATGGAACGGGGGGAGAATCAGCCCCAGCATTTT.

V usage is TRBV7-2 and J usage is TRBJ1-3; tentatively, D is TRBD1 (5 bases). The CDR3 sequence is 15 residues long. V gave up 4 bases and J gave up 2 bases, with 12 bases separating them. Germline assignment: CDR1 SGHTA and CDR2 FQGNSA. Written as DNA, the CDR3 is TGTGCCAGCAGCTCCACCCGGGACGCTGGAAACACCATATATTTT. It translates to CASSSTRDAGNTIYF. Full variable domain (remainder filled in from reference TRBV7-2 and TRBJ1-3): GAGVSQSPSNKVTEKGKDVELRCDPISGHTALYWYRQSLGQGLEFLIYFQGNSAPDKSGLPSDRFSAERTGGSVSTLTIQRTQQEDSAVYLCASSSTRDAGNTIYFGEGSWLTVV.

The chain is built from TRBV5-6 and TRBJ2-1; D gene uncertain. Deletions cut 6 bases from V and 4 bases from J, with 11 bases between. This CDR3 is 13 amino acids long. Germline-derived CDR1 and CDR2 are SGHDT and YYEEEE. The CDR3 DNA reads TGTGCCAGCACCTTAGCTAGGTACAATGAGCAGTTCTTC. The encoded protein is CASTLARYNEQFF.

The chain recombines TRBV6-4 with TRBJ1-1; 7 nucleotides align to TRBD1. The CDR3 has 13 amino acids. Germline V gene sequence: CDR1 MRHNA, CDR2 SNTAGT. J lost 4 bases, V lost 3 bases, and 2 bases had no gene match. The CDR3 here is CASSEAGGTEAFF. The CDR3 region has the DNA TGTGCCAGCAGTGAGGCAGGGGGCACTGAAGCTTTCTTT.

The chain links TRBV4-1 to TRBJ1-5, with D unclear. The CDR3 totals 16 residues. V was trimmed by 1 base and J by 0 bases, leaving 10 bases between them. The germline V gene has CDR1 MGHRA and CDR2 YSYEKL. The CDR3 is CASSQAAAASNQPQHF. CDR3 DNA: TGCGCCAGCAGCCAAGCTGCGGCAGCTAGCAATCAGCCCCAGCATTTT.

This rearrangement joins TRBV5-4 to TRBJ2-7, with a weak D call TRBD2 (6 bases). The V gene's germline CDR1 is SGHNT and CDR2 YYREEE (reference sequence). The V end was cut by 1 base, the J end by 2 bases, with 10 bases between. The CDR3 extends over 14 amino acids. The CDR3 DNA reads TGTGCCAGCAGCTTGACTAGCAGGGCCTACGAGCAGTACTTC. This sequence encodes CASSLTSRAYEQYF.

The genes are TRBV7-2 and TRBJ2-7; weak D call: TRBD1 (6 bases). V dropped 5 bases and J dropped 2 bases, with 28 bases sitting between them. The CDR3 runs 19 residues. Germline V gene data show CDR1 as SGHTA and CDR2 as FQGNSA. The CDR3 nucleotides are TGTGCCAGCAGCCTCACACCCGCTTTTTGGGGAGAGGGGGCCTACGAGCAGTACTTC. This gives the protein CASSLTPAFWGEGAYEQYF. Full variable domain (remainder filled in from reference TRBV7-2 and TRBJ2-7): GAGVSQSPSNKVTEKGKDVELRCDPISGHTALYWYRQSLGQGLEFLIYFQGNSAPDKSGLPSDRFSAERTGGSVSTLTIQRTQQEDSAVYLCASSLTPAFWGEGAYEQYFGPGTRLTVT.

The chain carries TRBV7-9 and TRBJ2-1, with 7 bases identical to TRBD1. This CDR3 contains 15 residues. With 3 bases clipped from V and 3 bases from J, the junction kept 5 bases outside the gene matches. Germline CDR1 reads SEHNR; CDR2 reads FQNEAQ (reference sequence). CDR3 coding DNA: TGTGCCAGCAGCTTGCGGGCAGGGGGCTACAATGAGCAGTTCTTC. It specifies CASSLRAGGYNEQFF.

This rearrangement joins TRBV27 to TRBJ2-7; D possibly corresponds to TRBD1 (6 bases). Germline V gene sequence: CDR1 MNHEY, CDR2 SMNVEV (reference sequence). V lost 3 bases and J 2 bases, leaving 20 bases between the germline ends. CDR3 length: 17 residues. The CDR3 protein is CASSFRGPRDNPYEQYF. The CDR3 DNA follows: TGTGCCAGCAGTTTCCGAGGGCCCCGGGACAATCCCTACGAGCAGTACTTC.

The V call is TRBV9, the J call TRBJ2-1, with D perhaps TRBD2 (5 bases). V lost 3 bases to trimming and J lost 0 bases, with 16 bases between them. The germline CDR1 and CDR2 sequences are SGDLS and YYNGEE. The CDR3 is made up of 17 amino acids. The DNA of the CDR3 is TGTGCCAGCAGCGCCTATACTAGTCCGTCCTCCTACAATGAGCAGTTCTTC. This gives the protein CASSAYTSPSSYNEQFF.

V is TRBV5-4 and J is TRBJ2-7, with D unresolved. Germline loops: CDR1 SGHNT, CDR2 YYREEE (reference sequence). There are 14 residues in the CDR3. With 4 bases removed from V and 5 bases from J, the gap between germline ends came to 16 bases. The CDR3 here is CASSSAGYLHEQYF. The CDR3 DNA sequence: TGTGCCAGCAGCAGCGCCGGGTATCTCCACGAGCAGTACTTC.